The 28 T cell receptor beta chains presented below share a single source sample, sequenced in a study of shared clonotypes between healthy human individuals. Only in-frame clones appear in the TCRdb table, and some are missing; sequencing was by immunoSEQ multiplex PCR. The sample has around 79,000 clones; around 57% are singletons. The sequenced sample consisted of memory CD8+ T cells sorted from blood. Subset here: CD45RO+ cells pooled with CCR7-negative TemRA cells. The receptors shown here come from a man aged 25 to 45 in good health.

This clone has only a few counts. The chain couples TRBV19 to TRBJ2-1, with D maybe TRBD1 (6 bases). CDR1 and CDR2 (germline): LNHDA, SQIVND (reference sequence). V lost 3 bases to trimming and J lost 2 bases, with 11 bases between them. The CDR3 loop spans 15 amino acids. This CDR3 is CASSIWDTAYNEQFF. The CDR3 DNA reads as TGTGCCAGTAGTATTTGGGACACCGCCTACAATGAGCAGTTCTTC.

The chain has TRBV19 and TRBJ2-7; D is perhaps TRBD2 (6 bases). V lost 6 bases to trimming and J lost 2 bases, with 14 bases between them. The CDR3 has 14 residues. Per the germline V gene, CDR1 is LNHDA and CDR2 is SQIVND (reference sequence). CDR3 sequence reads: CASSHGAGTYEQYF. In DNA form, the CDR3 reads TGTGCCAGTAGCCACGGGGCGGGGACCTACGAGCAGTACTTC.

The gene calls are TRBV7-8 and TRBJ1-5; D gene uncertain. Germline V gene data show CDR1 as SGHVS and CDR2 as FQNEAQ. This CDR3 contains 17 residues. V gave up 5 bases and J gave up 7 bases, with 24 bases separating them. The chain's CDR3 is CASSGTRTPAPSQPQHF. The CDR3 DNA is TGTGCCAGCAGCGGAACTAGGACCCCAGCACCCTCCCAGCCCCAGCATTTT.

In its sample, this clone was seen many times. The V call is TRBV28, the J call TRBJ2-7, with no clear D. Germline loops: CDR1 MDHEN, CDR2 SYDVKM. Trimming left V 5 bases short and J 4 bases short, with 9 bases between. This CDR3 has 12 amino acids. DNA of the CDR3: TGTGCCAGCAGTAACCAGGTATACGAGCAGTACTTC. Protein product: CASSNQVYEQYF. Based on the CDR3 plus reference TRBV28 and TRBJ2-7, the full variable domain is DVKVTQSSRYLVKRTGEKVFLECVQDMDHENMFWYRQDPGLGLRLIYFSYDVKMKEKGDIPEGYSVSREKKERFSLILESASTNQTSMYLCASSNQVYEQYFGPGTRLTVT.

The J gene is TRBJ1-2, the V gene TRBV4-2, with D maybe TRBD1 (5 bases). The CDR3 is 16 residues long. The V gene lost 5 bases and the J gene lost 3 bases, with 19 bases spanning the gap. Germline CDR1 LGHNA, CDR2 YNFKEQ. The CDR3 loop reads CASSLDGRRGHYGYTF. In DNA, the CDR3 is TGTGCCAGCAGCTTGGACGGACGGAGGGGACACTATGGCTACACCTTC.

The V and J genes are TRBV28 and TRBJ2-1; D is unresolved. Germline CDR1 reads MDHEN; CDR2 reads SYDVKM. CDR3 length equals 12 residues. Trimming removed 5 bases at V and 10 bases at J, with 12 bases between. This CDR3 reads CASSRIAREQFF. CDR3 bases: TGTGCCAGCAGTCGGATTGCAAGGGAGCAGTTCTTC.

The chain combines TRBV27 with TRBJ2-7, with D hard to call. The V end lost 9 bases, the J end lost 3 bases, and 9 bases lay between the germline ends. CDR3 length: 11 residues. Germline-derived CDR1 and CDR2 are MNHEY and SMNVEV (reference sequence). CDR3 region: CASGPLYEQYF. The CDR3 DNA is TGTGCCAGTGGCCCCCTCTACGAGCAGTACTTC.

This chain uses TRBV5-1 with TRBJ2-7; 8 positions agree with TRBD1. Germline loops: CDR1 SGHRS, CDR2 YFSETQ. The CDR3 has 15 residues. J lost 4 bases, V lost 4 bases, and 10 bases had no gene match. The CDR3 sequence is CASSIGQGLLYEQYF. The CDR3 bases are TGCGCCAGCAGCATAGGACAGGGTCTTTTGTACGAGCAGTACTTC. Using reference TRBV5-1 and TRBJ2-7 for the parts outside the CDR3, the full variable domain is KAGVTQTPRYLIKTRGQQVTLSCSPISGHRSVSWYQQTPGQGLQFLFEYFSETQRNKGNFPGRFSGRQFSNSRSEMNVSTLELGDSALYLCASSIGQGLLYEQYFGPGTRLTVT.

About this clone itself: This same CDR3 is encoded by further DNA sequences in the sample. This chain uses TRBV7-9 with TRBJ2-3; TRBD2 matches at 7 bases. Trimming at V came to 5 bases and at J to 2 bases, leaving 4 bases not matched to a gene. The CDR3 consists of 14 residues. Germline V gene data show CDR1 as SEHNR and CDR2 as FQNEAQ (reference sequence). DNA of the CDR3: TGTGCCAGCAGCCTGACTAGCTCCACAGATACGCAGTATTTT. Its translation: CASSLTSSTDTQYF.

This chain links TRBV7-9 with TRBJ2-3, with 8 bases aligning to TRBD2. Germline CDR1 and CDR2: SEHNR and FQNEAQ (reference sequence). The CDR3 is made up of 15 amino acids. Trimming removed 5 bases from V and 3 bases from J; junction bases left unmatched: 7. The CDR3 DNA reads TGTGCCAGCAGCCGGAGCGGGAGTACTACAGATACGCAGTATTTT. As protein: CASSRSGSTTDTQYF. The complete variable domain, with remaining parts taken from reference TRBV7-9 and TRBJ2-3, reads DTGVSQNPRHKITKRGQNVTFRCDPISEHNRLYWYRQTLGQGPEFLTYFQNEAQLEKSRLLSDRFSAERPKGSFSTLEIQRTEQGDSAMYLCASSRSGSTTDTQYFGPGTRLTVL.

The chain links TRBV7-2 to TRBJ2-5; 9 bases line up with TRBD2. CDR1 is SGHTA and CDR2 is FQGNSA in the germline V gene. This CDR3 comprises 16 residues. Trimming cost V 4 bases and J 2 bases; bases outside gene matches: 8. The CDR3 DNA is TGTGCCAGCAGCTGGTCGTCGACTAGCGGACAAGAGACCCAGTACTTC. Its translation: CASSWSSTSGQETQYF. The variable domain in full, with the rest retrieved from reference TRBV7-2 and TRBJ2-5, is GAGVSQSPSNKVTEKGKDVELRCDPISGHTALYWYRQSLGQGLEFLIYFQGNSAPDKSGLPSDRFSAERTGGSVSTLTIQRTQQEDSAVYLCASSWSSTSGQETQYFGPGTRLLVL.

This clone came up a few times. The rearrangement uses TRBV6-1 and TRBJ2-2; 11 bases match TRBD2. Germline CDR1 is MNHNS and CDR2 is SASEGT. With 10 bases clipped from V and 2 bases from J, the junction kept 6 bases outside the gene matches. The CDR3 totals 15 residues. The CDR3 DNA sequence: TGTGCCACTCCGACTAGCGGGATAAACACCGGGGAGCTGTTTTTT. It translates to CATPTSGINTGELFF.

The rearrangement links TRBV27 to TRBJ2-5, with 8 bases that match TRBD2. Trimming removed 2 bases from V and 5 bases from J; junction bases left unmatched: 4. Germline V lookup: CDR1 MNHEY, CDR2 SMNVEV (reference sequence). CDR3 length equals 14 residues. In DNA, the CDR3 is TGTGCCAGCAGTTTAAGCGGGAGAGCGGAGACCCAGTACTTC. This encodes CASSLSGRAETQYF.

The J gene is TRBJ1-2, the V gene TRBV13; the D is unclear. Per germline, CDR1 PRHDT and CDR2 FYEKMQ (reference sequence). The V and J ends lost 0 bases and 7 bases respectively, with 6 bases between them. The CDR3 loop spans 12 amino acids. Here the CDR3 reads CASSLGKAGYTF. The CDR3 nucleotides are TGTGCCAGCAGCTTAGGGAAGGCTGGCTACACCTTC.

This chain joins TRBV7-8 and TRBJ1-2; D unresolved. The germline CDR1 and CDR2 sequences are SGHVS and FQNEAQ. The germline V and J ends were trimmed by 4 bases and 2 bases, with 5 bases remaining between them. This CDR3 is built from 12 residues. The CDR3 here is CASSSINYGYTF. CDR3 nucleotides: TGTGCCAGCAGCTCAATCAACTATGGCTACACCTTC. The entire variable domain, with the rest obtained from reference TRBV7-8 and TRBJ1-2, is as follows: GAGVSQSPRYKVAKRGQDVALRCDPISGHVSLFWYQQALGQGPEFLTYFQNEAQLDKSGLPSDRFFAERPEGSVSTLKIQRTQQEDSAVYLCASSSINYGYTFGSGTRLTVV.

Only a few counts were recorded for this clone. The CDR3 reads CASSEEGDTGELFF. The CDR3 nucleotides read TGCGCCAGCAGTGAGGAGGGGGACACCGGGGAGCTGTTTTTT. This chain links TRBV10-1 with TRBJ2-2, with D tentatively TRBD1 (6 bases). The germline gives CDR1 WNHNN, CDR2 SYGVQD (reference sequence). The CDR3 covers 14 residues. Deletions cut 2 bases from V and 3 bases from J, with 7 bases between.

The chain couples TRBV5-1 to TRBJ1-2; D is uncertain. The CDR3 runs 14 residues. Germline CDR1 reads SGHRS; CDR2 reads YFSETQ. With 0 bases removed from V and 4 bases from J, the gap between germline ends came to 10 bases. The CDR3 sequence is CASSLEKGAYGYTF. CDR3 sequence (DNA): TGCGCCAGCAGCTTGGAGAAGGGCGCCTATGGCTACACCTTC.

On this clone itself: At one end the junction does not follow the germline gene, possibly because of a read error. This rearrangement joins TRBV11-2 to TRBJ2-5, with a weak D call TRBD2 (6 bases). This CDR3 contains 12 residues. The germline gives CDR1 SGHAT, CDR2 FQNNGV. In nucleotides, the CDR3 is TGTGCCAGCAGCTTATCTGAGCTAGCGAGACACTTC. This sequence encodes CASSLSELARHF.

This clone has only a few counts. The chain has TRBV4-3 and TRBJ2-7; 10 bases align to TRBD2. With 0 bases clipped from V and 6 bases from J, the junction kept 8 bases outside the gene matches. Germline CDR1 is LGHNA and CDR2 is YSLEER. The CDR3 is 16 residues long. CDR3 sequence reads: CASSQDHLAGAGEQYF. The DNA of the CDR3 is TGCGCCAGCAGCCAAGATCATCTAGCGGGAGCTGGCGAGCAGTACTTC.

This clone appeared a few times. In DNA, the CDR3 is TGTGCCAGCAGCTCCTCCGCCTCCTACGAGCAGTACTTC. This sequence encodes CASSSSASYEQYF. The chain joins TRBV7-2 to TRBJ2-7; D gene uncertain. The CDR3 spans 13 residues. CDR1 is SGHTA, CDR2 FQGNSA, per germline. V dropped 4 bases and J dropped 0 bases, with 7 bases sitting between them.

V usage is TRBV7-9 and J usage is TRBJ1-5, with D possibly being TRBD1 (5 bases). The germline gives CDR1 SEHNR, CDR2 FQNEAQ (reference sequence). The V and J ends lost 1 base and 1 base respectively, with 8 bases between them. This CDR3 contains 15 residues. The CDR3 reads CASSLVGGSNQPQHF. The CDR3 coding sequence is TGTGCCAGCAGCTTAGTGGGGGGAAGCAATCAGCCCCAGCATTTT.

This chain joins TRBV5-1 and TRBJ2-1, with 7 bases fitting TRBD1. V lost 1 base, J lost 8 bases, and 0 bases stayed unmatched. The CDR3 is made up of 12 amino acids. CDR1 SGHRS and CDR2 YFSETQ come from the germline V gene. The CDR3 here is CASSLQGDEQFF. CDR3 DNA sequence: TGCGCCAGCAGCTTGCAGGGGGATGAGCAGTTCTTC.

The gene calls are TRBV11-2 and TRBJ2-3; 9 bases line up with TRBD2. Germline V lookup: CDR1 SGHAT, CDR2 FQNNGV. This CDR3 is 16 amino acids long. The V segment lost 1 base and the J segment 1 base; nucleotides outside the gene matches: 3. The CDR3 region is CASSLVAGVGTDTQYF. The CDR3 DNA reads TGTGCCAGCAGCTTAGTAGCGGGAGTCGGCACAGATACGCAGTATTTT.

The chain joins TRBV2 to TRBJ2-7; 7 bases align to TRBD1. Germline CDR1 reads SNHLY; CDR2 reads FYNNEI. The CDR3 totals 15 residues. V gave up 6 bases and J gave up 0 bases; unmatched junction bases: 8. The DNA of the CDR3 is TGTGCCAGCAGACAACAGGGGTCCTCCTCCTACGAGCAGTACTTC. It is translated as CASRQQGSSSYEQYF.

The J gene is TRBJ1-5, the V gene TRBV7-8; 10 bases are shared with TRBD1. Germline values: CDR1 SGHVS, CDR2 FQNEAQ. This CDR3 has 15 amino acids. J was trimmed by 4 bases and V by 1 base; bases with no gene match: 1. CDR3 protein: CASSLGGQGNQPQHF. For the CDR3, the DNA is TGTGCCAGCAGCTTAGGGGGACAGGGGAATCAGCCCCAGCATTTT.

V gene TRBV6-6 combines with J gene TRBJ2-7; no clear D. The ends were cut back, 3 bases at V and 5 bases at J, with 5 bases in the middle. CDR1 and CDR2 from the germline V gene are MNHNY and SVGAGI (reference sequence). The CDR3 covers 11 residues. CDR3 loop: CASSYSHEQYF. Here the CDR3 DNA reads TGTGCCAGCAGTTATTCCCACGAGCAGTACTTC.

This clone was counted a few times. The chain couples TRBV18 to TRBJ2-3, with D unresolved. Between the trimmed V and J ends, which lost 2 bases and 0 bases, there was a span of 6 bases. This CDR3 spans 14 amino acids. The germline V gene has CDR1 KGHSH and CDR2 LQKENI. This CDR3 reads CASSPKASTDTQYF. CDR3 sequence (DNA): TGTGCCAGCTCACCAAAAGCTAGCACAGATACGCAGTATTTT. Combining the CDR3 with reference TRBV18 and TRBJ2-3 gives the whole variable domain NAGVMQNPRHLVRRRGQEARLRCSPMKGHSHVYWYRQLPEEGLKFMVYLQKENIIDESGMPKERFSAEFPKEGPSILRIQQVVRGDSAAYFCASSPKASTDTQYFGPGTRLTVL.

The table lists this clone with a few counts. The V call is TRBV7-6, the J call TRBJ2-7, with 8 nucleotides matching TRBD1. This CDR3 has 13 residues. Germline CDR1 and CDR2: SGHVS and FNYEAQ. V dropped 5 bases and J dropped 3; count of bases not matched to a gene: 3. The CDR3 region is CASSADRGYEQYF. The CDR3, as DNA: TGTGCCAGCAGCGCAGACAGGGGCTACGAGCAGTACTTC.